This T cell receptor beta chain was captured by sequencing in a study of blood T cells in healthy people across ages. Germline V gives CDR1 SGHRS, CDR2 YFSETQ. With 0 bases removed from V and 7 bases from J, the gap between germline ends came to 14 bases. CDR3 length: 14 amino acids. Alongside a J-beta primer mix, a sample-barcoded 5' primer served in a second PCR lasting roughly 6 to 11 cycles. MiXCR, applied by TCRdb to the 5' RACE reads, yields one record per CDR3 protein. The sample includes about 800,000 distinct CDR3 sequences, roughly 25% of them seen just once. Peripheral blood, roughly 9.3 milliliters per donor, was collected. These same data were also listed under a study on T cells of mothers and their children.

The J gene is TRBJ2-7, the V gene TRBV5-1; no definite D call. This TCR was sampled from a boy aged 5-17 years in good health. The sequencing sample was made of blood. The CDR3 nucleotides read TGCGCCAGCAGCTTGGAGGCGAAAGGCTTGGAGCAGTACTTC. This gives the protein CASSLEAKGLEQYF.